This TCR beta chain was documented in a study of T cells in localized non-small cell lung cancer (dated by TCRdb to 2019 to 2021). Looking at the study overall: Comparing tumors with uninvolved tumor-adjacent lungs, the study looked at the T cell repertoires of approximately 250 patients with early-stage NSCLC. The cohort comprised roughly 240 treatment-naïve NSCLC patients with resected, localized lung tumors. Of the NSCLC patients, around 140 were male and some 97 were female, and the mean age was roughly 61 years.

Only one count was recorded for this clone. Its binding antigen is unknown. The sample holds no much larger clone one base away, and base qualities are not on file. The CDR3, cysteine through phenylalanine, is 20 amino acids long. Only the CDR3 part of the read is kept: 60 bases, read in frame from the first base. CDR1 MGHRA and CDR2 YSYEKL are derived from the germline V gene. V trim: 4 bases; J trim: 0 bases; unmatched bases: 19. At diagnosis, tumor, uninvolved tumor-adjacent lung and peripheral blood were collected and then preserved as a mix of FFPE and fresh-frozen material. For TCR repertoire profiling, blood samples were analyzed as peripheral blood mononuclear cells. The immunoSEQ Assay was used to sequence TCR beta CDR3 regions from DNA. The study's processing was this. T cell density was computed as TCR beta template counts normalized to usable DNA estimated by amplifying housekeeping genes. Using the preseqR package, richness was estimated by extrapolating to 120,000 templates for tissue samples and 400,000 templates for PBMC samples. Clonality was taken to be one minus Pielou's evenness. To identify tissue-enriched TCRs, differential abundance testing was run on productive amino-acid clonotypes with a minimum total count of 5 and an alpha of 0.1. The Jaccard Index and the Morisita Overlap Index were used to measure how much the repertoires overlapped between compartments. GLIPH clustered TCR beta CDR3s with public tetramer-defined viral CDR3s; viral motifs required at least three viral sequences plus V-gene enrichment. TCRdb carries this immuneACCESS record with in-frame sequences only. Its versions omit some clonotypes, under half of them owing to an unresolved V gene in the studies checked, with the rest unexplained. V, J and clone size are those of that table, while D and trimming were read from the DNA. A total of some 32,000 clones appear in this sample, 85% to 95% of them only once. Of the sample, 0.73% is held by the ten largest clones.

Results the study describes overall, beyond this receptor: The highest T cell clonality was observed in uninvolved tumor-adjacent lung, where clonality exceeded that of tumor, suggesting that antigenic responses were more focused in uninvolved tumor-adjacent lung. Because the study design was exploratory, TCR variables were selected using unadjusted p-values without false-discovery rate correction. Of the top 100 tumor clones, a median of 57 were detected in paired uninvolved adjacent lung; roughly 29 were also among that lung's top 100. Because multi-region tumor sequencing was not done, intratumor heterogeneity could not be ruled out. Higher blood T cell density associated with longer overall survival, while higher adjacent-lung clonality associated with shorter survival.

This TCR was recovered from a woman between 35 and 70 years old with stage I lung adenocarcinoma. The sample in question was peripheral blood, obtained before any cancer treatment. This sequence uses TRBV4-1 and TRBJ2-3; a stretch of 7 junction bases matches TRBD2. Here is the DNA: TGCGCCAGCAGCCTCGGGAACCTGCTAGTAACTAGCGAAAGCACAGATACGCAGTATTTT. This yields the protein CASSLGNLLVTSESTDTQYF.